The clone carrying this T cell receptor (beta chain) was seen repeatedly, ten times or more. The antigen is not known. The data belong to a study of early T cells in non-severe SARS-CoV-2 infection. Overall study context: Sequencing of bulk RNA from unsorted whole blood was done, without chain pairing. Whole-study results and caveats: Private and CD4 specificities were missed by VDJdb matching, which favored anti-spike CD8 responses.

Individual cDNA molecules were tagged with unique molecular identifiers, the study reported. TCRdb passed the 5' RACE reads through MiXCR, listing each CDR3 protein once. The sample yields about 60,000 distinct CDR3 sequences, more than 8.5% seen once. J gave up 0 bases and V 2 bases, and 6 bases lay outside the gene matches. The CDR3 spans 18 residues. Germline CDR1 is KGHSH and CDR2 is LQKENI. The clonotype comes from an adult who was a healthcare worker with PCR-confirmed SARS-CoV-2 infection or an uninfected control (not recorded which). Sequenced: whole blood. The rearrangement links TRBV18 to TRBJ2-4, with TRBD1 matching 11 bases. Here the CDR3 DNA reads TGTGCCAGCTCACCATGGACAGGGGGCTCTCAAGCCAAAAACATTCAGTACTTC. It translates to CASSPWTGGSQAKNIQYF.